The source of this TCR beta chain is a study of blood T cell repertoires in COVID-19. This clone has only one observation. Germline V gives CDR1 MDHEN, CDR2 SYDVKM. This CDR3 region has 14 residues. V was trimmed by 6 bases and J by 10 bases, leaving 19 bases between them. Libraries were prepared by immunoSEQ multiplex PCR; TCRdb keeps only in-frame clonotypes and omits some of them. In the table there are about 73,000 clones, roughly 76% of which are singletons. Sequencing was carried out using peripheral blood. The chain carries TRBV28 and TRBJ2-1, with a possible D match to TRBD2 (5 bases). The TCR sequence derives from a woman aged 70 to 79 with acute or convalescent COVID-19. This chain's CDR3 is CASSGGGRGREQFF. CDR3 in DNA: TGTGCCAGCAGCGGCGGCGGCCGGGGTCGGGAGCAGTTCTTC.